Following are 9 T cell receptor beta chains from one sample sequenced in a study of control samples from healthy donors and cancer patients. Method: immunoSEQ multiplex PCR; TCRdb's copy keeps in-frame clones and lacks some. The profile covers under 85,000 clones, with more than 75% appearing a single time and roughly 3.1% taken by the ten largest. Material: PBMCs. The source of these receptors is a woman between 45 and 60 years old with lung cancer.

The gene calls are TRBV28 and TRBJ1-1, with D possibly being TRBD1 (5 bases). This CDR3 is 14 amino acids long. Germline-derived CDR1 and CDR2 are MDHEN and SYDVKM. Between the trimmed V and J ends, which lost 8 bases and 1 base, there was a span of 14 bases. The CDR3 DNA reads TGTGCCAGCGAGTGGTCAGGGACGAACACTGAAGCTTTCTTT. Amino acids: CASEWSGTNTEAFF.

This chain connects TRBV4-3 to TRBJ1-1; maybe TRBD1 (6 bases). The CDR3 loop spans 16 amino acids. Germline V CDR1 and CDR2: LGHNA, YSLEER. V was trimmed by 4 bases and J by 5 bases, leaving 20 bases between them. CDR3 DNA: TGCGCCAGCAGCCCGGGGGCAGGGCCGGCGATAACTGAAGCTTTCTTT. It specifies CASSPGAGPAITEAFF.

This rearrangement joins TRBV4-1 to TRBJ2-7; D gene uncertain. V shed 0 bases and J shed 2 bases, with 11 bases lying between them. CDR3 size: 15 residues. Germline-derived CDR1 and CDR2 are MGHRA and YSYEKL. For the CDR3, the DNA is TGCGCCAGCAGCCAAGAGGAGAACAGAGCCTACGAGCAGTACTTC. Translated: CASSQEENRAYEQYF.

The rearrangement links TRBV2 to TRBJ1-1; the match to TRBD1 covers 7 bases. The germline V gene has CDR1 SNHLY and CDR2 FYNNEI. Germline trimming cut 8 bases from V and 0 bases from J; bases unmatched to any gene: 6. This CDR3 has 14 residues. CDR3 protein: CASVTGEVNTEAFF. Here the CDR3 DNA reads TGTGCCAGCGTAACAGGGGAGGTGAACACTGAAGCTTTCTTT.

The J gene is TRBJ2-5, the V gene TRBV5-1; 8 bases are shared with TRBD2. After removal of 4 bases from V and 4 bases from J, the junction contained 9 bases not matched to a gene. The CDR3 extends over 15 amino acids. CDR1 and CDR2 from the germline V gene are SGHRS and YFSETQ. The CDR3 DNA is TGCGCCAGCAGCCTAGGGGGGACTAGTTCAGAGACCCAGTACTTC. Translated, it gives CASSLGGTSSETQYF.

The rearrangement uses TRBV12-3 or TRBV12-4 and TRBJ2-5, with D perhaps TRBD2 (5 bases). The CDR3 consists of 13 residues. The V gene lost 10 bases and the J gene lost 3 bases, with 15 bases spanning the gap. CDR3 bases: TGTGCCACTACCCGGGGTACCAAAGAGACCCAGTACTTC. Encoded protein: CATTRGTKETQYF.

This chain's CDR3 is CASSGWDRGNYGYTF. The CDR3 DNA reads TGTGCCAGCAGTGGCTGGGACAGGGGCAACTATGGCTACACCTTC. The rearrangement links TRBV6-4 to TRBJ1-2; 10 bases agree with TRBD1. The V gene end was trimmed by 4 bases and the J gene end by 2 bases; junction bases not matched to a gene: 4. Germline V CDR1 and CDR2: MRHNA, SNTAGT. CDR3 length: 15 residues.

The rearrangement joins TRBV2 to TRBJ1-1, with a tentative D call TRBD1 (5 bases). From germline, CDR1 is SNHLY and CDR2 FYNNEI. The length of the CDR3 is 14 residues. Trimming removed 4 bases at V and 4 bases at J, with 13 bases between. CDR3 region: CASSAQAGGTEAFF. The CDR3 bases are TGTGCCAGCAGTGCCCAGGCCGGGGGCACTGAAGCTTTCTTT.

The chain recombines TRBV28 with TRBJ2-7, with D perhaps TRBD2 (6 bases). Germline V lookup: CDR1 MDHEN, CDR2 SYDVKM. Trimming removed 5 bases from V and 2 bases from J, with 16 bases in between. This CDR3 is 15 amino acids long. The chain's CDR3 is CASSADSEGTYEQYF. The CDR3 coding sequence is TGTGCCAGCAGTGCTGATTCGGAGGGTACCTACGAGCAGTACTTC.